The 14 T cell receptor beta chains presented below share a single source sample, sequenced in a study of blood T cell repertoires in COVID-19. The assay was immunoSEQ multiplex PCR, and TCRdb's table has in-frame clones only and misses some. This table has around 74,000 clones, 85% to 90% appearing once. The sequenced sample was peripheral blood. The receptors were sampled from a man aged 50-59 years with active COVID-19.

The rearrangement uses TRBV18 and TRBJ2-7; a possible D gene is TRBD2 (6 bases). This CDR3 contains 12 residues. The ends were cut back, 3 bases at V and 3 bases at J, with 6 bases in the middle. The germline V gene encodes CDR1 KGHSH and CDR2 LQKENI. CDR3 sequence (DNA): TGTGCCAGCTCACCGGGGGGCTACGAGCAGTACTTC. This encodes CASSPGGYEQYF.

The rearrangement uses TRBV6-1 and TRBJ1-5; no clear D. CDR1 and CDR2 (germline): MNHNS, SASEGT. The CDR3 totals 13 residues. V was trimmed by 0 bases and J by 7 bases, leaving 7 bases between them. As DNA, the CDR3 is TGTGCCAGCAGTGAAGCAGAGGTACAGCCCCAGCATTTT. Residues: CASSEAEVQPQHF.

V is TRBV4-2 and J is TRBJ2-3; possibly TRBD2 for D (7 bases). The germline V and J ends were trimmed by 4 bases and 1 base, with 18 bases remaining between them. The germline CDR1 and CDR2 sequences are LGHNA and YNFKEQ. This CDR3 comprises 17 residues. CDR3 protein: CASSRSRGGRGTDTQYF. In DNA form, the CDR3 reads TGTGCCAGCAGCCGTTCGAGGGGGGGGCGGGGCACAGATACGCAGTATTTT.

The chain links TRBV27 to TRBJ1-1, with TRBD1 matching 8 bases. CDR1 and CDR2 from the germline V gene are MNHEY and SMNVEV (reference sequence). CDR3 size: 13 residues. V shed 5 bases, J shed 4 bases, and the junction held 3 bases outside the gene matches. CDR3 in amino acids: CASSRQGFTEAFF. DNA of the CDR3: TGTGCCAGCAGTCGACAGGGGTTCACTGAAGCTTTCTTT.

The V gene is TRBV14, the J gene TRBJ2-7; 7 bases agree with TRBD1. V lost 3 bases and J lost 2; bases outside the gene matches: 10. This CDR3 spans 16 amino acids. In germline, CDR1 is SGHDN, CDR2 FVKESK. The CDR3 DNA follows: TGTGCCAGCAGCCACCACCGGGACAGTTATCCCTACGAGCAGTACTTC. Its protein product is CASSHHRDSYPYEQYF.

This chain connects TRBV28 to TRBJ1-2; 9 positions match TRBD1. The ends lost 2 bases at V and 7 bases at J; junction bases unmatched: 2. CDR1 MDHEN and CDR2 SYDVKM come from the germline V gene. The CDR3 is 13 residues long. The chain's CDR3 is CASSLGQGIGYTF. The CDR3 region has the DNA TGTGCCAGCAGTTTAGGACAGGGGATTGGCTACACCTTC.

In its sample, this clone was seen once. The chain has TRBV4-2 and TRBJ2-7; 8 bases are shared with TRBD2. The V and J ends lost 0 bases and 2 bases, in that order; junction bases with no gene match: 0. CDR1 and CDR2 (germline): LGHNA, YNFKEQ. This CDR3 contains 14 residues. CDR3 amino acids: CASSQERGAYEQYF. In nucleotides, the CDR3 is TGTGCCAGCAGCCAAGAGCGGGGGGCCTACGAGCAGTACTTC.

V usage is TRBV6-2 or TRBV6-3 and J usage is TRBJ2-1, with a tentative D call TRBD2 (6 bases). The CDR3 runs 17 residues. Germline CDR1 MNHEY, CDR2 SVGEGT. V was trimmed by 4 bases and J by 2 bases, leaving 18 bases between them. DNA for the CDR3: TGTGCCAGCAGTTTTCGCGGGCTGAGACTAGCCTACAATGAGCAGTTCTTC. Translating gives CASSFRGLRLAYNEQFF.

Only a few counts were recorded for this clone. J is TRBJ1-5 and V is TRBV30; no clear D gene. Germline V gene data show CDR1 as GTSNPN and CDR2 as SVGIG (reference sequence). This CDR3 is 15 amino acids long. V shed 4 bases and J shed 4 bases, with 17 bases lying between them. The CDR3 DNA reads TGTGCCTGGATATCCAAGAGCTCCAGGAATCAGCCCCAGCATTTT. Amino acids: CAWISKSSRNQPQHF.

The chain joins TRBV28 to TRBJ1-5; D ambiguous. The germline V gene encodes CDR1 MDHEN and CDR2 SYDVKM. The CDR3 is 13 amino acids. V lost 7 bases to trimming and J lost 5 bases, with 12 bases between them. CDR3 in DNA: TGTGCCAGCATTTCTACTAGAGATCAGCCCCAGCATTTT. It codes for CASISTRDQPQHF.

The chain recombines TRBV7-2 with TRBJ2-7, with D maybe TRBD2 (5 bases). The CDR3 is made up of 13 amino acids. Germline V lookup: CDR1 SGHTA, CDR2 FQGNSA. Trimming took off 2 bases at V and 2 bases at J, with 7 bases between the two ends. As DNA, the CDR3 is TGTGCCAGCAGCTTACCGGGGACCTACGAGCAGTACTTC. Translated: CASSLPGTYEQYF.

The V gene is TRBV29-1, the J gene TRBJ2-7, with 7 positions matching TRBD1. Germline trimming cut 5 bases from V and 2 bases from J; bases unmatched to any gene: 3. In germline, CDR1 is SQVTM, CDR2 ANQGSEA. This CDR3 contains 12 residues. This CDR3 reads CSVLGQAYEQYF. CDR3 nucleotide sequence: TGCAGCGTTCTCGGACAGGCCTACGAGCAGTACTTC.

The V and J genes are TRBV28 and TRBJ2-7; 11 bases align to TRBD2. CDR3 length: 16 residues. V lost 5 bases and J lost 1; bases outside the gene matches: 7. CDR1 is MDHEN and CDR2 is SYDVKM in the germline V gene. CDR3: CASSPVAGGESYEQYF. The DNA of the CDR3 is TGTGCCAGCAGTCCCGTAGCGGGAGGGGAGTCCTACGAGCAGTACTTC.

This chain connects TRBV2 to TRBJ2-3; 11 bases align to TRBD2. Trimming cost V 3 bases and J 4 bases; bases outside gene matches: 6. Per the germline V gene, CDR1 is SNHLY and CDR2 is FYNNEI. The CDR3 has 16 amino acids. Here the CDR3 reads CASSEGPGLAADTQYF. The DNA for the CDR3 is TGTGCCAGCAGTGAGGGTCCGGGACTAGCGGCAGATACGCAGTATTTT.